This T cell receptor (beta chain) was recorded in a study of CD8 T cells in Susac syndrome. Study findings and constraints: The study's TCR sequencing and HLA analysis drew on a certain number of individuals. That number was acknowledged as relatively small.

This CDR3 contains 14 residues. CDR1 is MNHEY, CDR2 SVGAGI, per germline. V lost 7 bases and J lost 4, with 13 bases in between. For this clonotype: What it recognizes is unknown.

CD8+ and CD4+ blood T cells underwent TCR beta sequencing. Negative magnetic isolation gave CD8+ and CD4+ cells; FACS enriched CD8+ TEMRA. It was with random hexamers that roughly 0.45 to 1 ug RNA was reverse transcribed. It was immunoSEQ multiplex PCR that amplified TCR beta CDR3 across 54 Vbeta and 13 Jbeta. TCRdb passed the immunoSEQ multiplex PCR reads through MiXCR, listing each CDR3 protein once. The sample records roughly 120,000 distinct CDR3 sequences, 90% to 95% being singletons. The receptor was derived from a human donor with multiple sclerosis. V and J are TRBV6-5 and TRBJ2-2, with D perhaps matching TRBD1 or TRBD2 (6 bases each). Sequenced sample: CD4+ T cells from PBMCs. DNA for the CDR3: TGTGCCAGCACCACGGGGGCAAGCACCGGGGAGCTGTTTTTT. The encoded protein is CASTTGASTGELFF.